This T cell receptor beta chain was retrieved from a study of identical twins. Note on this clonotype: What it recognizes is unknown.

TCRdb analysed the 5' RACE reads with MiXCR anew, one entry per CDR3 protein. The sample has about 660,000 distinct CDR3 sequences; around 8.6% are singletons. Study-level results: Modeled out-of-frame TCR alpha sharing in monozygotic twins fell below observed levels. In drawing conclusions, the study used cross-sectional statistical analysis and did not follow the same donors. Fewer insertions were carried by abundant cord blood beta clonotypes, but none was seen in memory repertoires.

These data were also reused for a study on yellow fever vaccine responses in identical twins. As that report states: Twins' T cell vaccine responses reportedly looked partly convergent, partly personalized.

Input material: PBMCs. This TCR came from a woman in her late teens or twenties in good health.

In nucleotides, the CDR3 is TGTGCCAGCAGCAAGAACAGACTCTCCTACGAGCAGTACTTC. Amino acid sequence: CASSKNRLSYEQYF. V is TRBV6-1 and J is TRBJ2-7; unclear D gene. Germline-derived CDR1 and CDR2 are MNHNS and SASEGT. CDR3 size: 14 residues. V lost 6 bases and J lost 0, with 12 bases in between.